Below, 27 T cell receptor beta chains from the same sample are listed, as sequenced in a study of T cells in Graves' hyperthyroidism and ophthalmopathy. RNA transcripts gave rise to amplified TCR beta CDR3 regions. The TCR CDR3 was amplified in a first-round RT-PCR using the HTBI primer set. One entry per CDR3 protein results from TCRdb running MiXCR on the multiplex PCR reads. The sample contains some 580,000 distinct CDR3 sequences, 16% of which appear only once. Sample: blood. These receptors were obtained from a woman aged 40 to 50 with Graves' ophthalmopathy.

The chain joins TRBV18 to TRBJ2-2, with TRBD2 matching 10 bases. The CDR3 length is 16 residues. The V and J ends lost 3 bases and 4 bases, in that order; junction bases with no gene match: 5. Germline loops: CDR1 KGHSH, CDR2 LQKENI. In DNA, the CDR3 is TGTGCCAGCTCACCGTCAACTAGCGGGATCACCGGGGAGCTGTTTTTT. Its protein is CASSPSTSGITGELFF.

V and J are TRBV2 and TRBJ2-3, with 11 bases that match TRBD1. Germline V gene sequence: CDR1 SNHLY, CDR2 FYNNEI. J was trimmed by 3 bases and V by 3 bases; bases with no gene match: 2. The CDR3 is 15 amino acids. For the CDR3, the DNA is TGTGCCAGCAGTGAGGACAGGGGGCAGACAGATACGCAGTATTTT. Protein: CASSEDRGQTDTQYF.

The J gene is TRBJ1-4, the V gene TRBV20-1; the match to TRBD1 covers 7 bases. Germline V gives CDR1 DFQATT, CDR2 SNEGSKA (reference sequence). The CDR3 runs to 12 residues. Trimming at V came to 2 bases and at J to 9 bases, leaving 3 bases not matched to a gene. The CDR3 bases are TGCAGTGCTAGATCGACAGGGCAAAAACTGTTTTTT. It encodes CSARSTGQKLFF.

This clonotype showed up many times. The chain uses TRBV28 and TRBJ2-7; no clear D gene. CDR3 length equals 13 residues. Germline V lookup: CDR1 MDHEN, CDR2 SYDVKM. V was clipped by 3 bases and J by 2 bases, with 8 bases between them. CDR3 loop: CASSLPGPYEQYF. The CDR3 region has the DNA TGTGCCAGCAGTTTGCCGGGCCCCTACGAGCAGTACTTC.

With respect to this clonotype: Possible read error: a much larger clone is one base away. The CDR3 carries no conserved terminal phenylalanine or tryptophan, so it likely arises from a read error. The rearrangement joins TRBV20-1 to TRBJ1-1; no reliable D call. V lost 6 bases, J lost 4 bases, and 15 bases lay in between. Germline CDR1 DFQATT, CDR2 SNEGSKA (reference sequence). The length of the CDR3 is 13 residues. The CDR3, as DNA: TGCAGTGCCTTCGGACTCGAGGCCACTGAAGCTTTCCTT. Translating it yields CSAFGLEATEAFL.

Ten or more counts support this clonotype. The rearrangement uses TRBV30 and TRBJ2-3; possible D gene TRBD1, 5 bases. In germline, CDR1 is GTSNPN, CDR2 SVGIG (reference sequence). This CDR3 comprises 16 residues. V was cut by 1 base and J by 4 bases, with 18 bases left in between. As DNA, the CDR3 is TGTGCCTGGAGTGGGGGCCTGTCGTTCGTCGCAGATACGCAGTATTTT. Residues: CAWSGGLSFVADTQYF.

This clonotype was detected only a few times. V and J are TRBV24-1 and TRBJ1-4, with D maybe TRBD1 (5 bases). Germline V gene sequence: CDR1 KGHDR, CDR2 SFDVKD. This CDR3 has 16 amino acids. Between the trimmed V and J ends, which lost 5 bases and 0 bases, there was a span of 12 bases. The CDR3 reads CATSVLQAATNEKLFF. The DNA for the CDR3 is TGTGCCACCAGTGTGTTACAGGCCGCAACTAATGAAAAACTGTTTTTT.

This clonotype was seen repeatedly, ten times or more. The CDR3 protein is CASSDPGTPSNEQFF. The CDR3 DNA sequence: TGTGCCAGCAGTGACCCCGGGACCCCGTCAAATGAGCAGTTCTTC. V and J are TRBV2 and TRBJ2-1; D tentatively reads TRBD1 or TRBD2 (5 bases each). Trimming pared 3 bases from V and 7 bases from J, leaving 16 bases between. The CDR3 is made up of 15 amino acids. Germline lookup yields CDR1 SNHLY and CDR2 FYNNEI.

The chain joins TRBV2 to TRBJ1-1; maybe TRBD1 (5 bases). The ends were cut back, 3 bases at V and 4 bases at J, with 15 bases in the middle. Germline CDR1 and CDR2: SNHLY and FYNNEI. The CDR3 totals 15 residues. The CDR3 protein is CASSDAGGQGTEAFF. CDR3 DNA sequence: TGTGCCAGCAGTGATGCGGGAGGCCAGGGCACTGAAGCTTTCTTT. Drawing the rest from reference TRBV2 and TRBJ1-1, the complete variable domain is EPEVTQTPSHQVTQMGQEVILRCVPISNHLYFYWYRQILGQKVEFLVSFYNNEISEKSEIFDDQFSVERPDGSNFTLKIRSTKLEDSAMYFCASSDAGGQGTEAFFGQGTRLTVV.

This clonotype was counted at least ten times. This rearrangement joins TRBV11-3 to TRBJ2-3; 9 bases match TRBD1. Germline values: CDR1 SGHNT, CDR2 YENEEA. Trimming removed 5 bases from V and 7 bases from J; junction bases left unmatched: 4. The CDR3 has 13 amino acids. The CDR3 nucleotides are TGTGCCAGCAGCGCAGGGACAGGGAATACGCAGTATTTT. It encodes CASSAGTGNTQYF.

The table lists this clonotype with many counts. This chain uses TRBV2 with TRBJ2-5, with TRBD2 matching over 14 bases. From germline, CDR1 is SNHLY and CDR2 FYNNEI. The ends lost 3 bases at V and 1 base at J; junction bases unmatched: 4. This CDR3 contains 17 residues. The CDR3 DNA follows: TGTGCCAGCAGTGACGGGACTAGCGGGAGTGCCCAAGAGACCCAGTACTTC. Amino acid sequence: CASSDGTSGSAQETQYF. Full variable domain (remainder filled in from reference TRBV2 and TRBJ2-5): EPEVTQTPSHQVTQMGQEVILRCVPISNHLYFYWYRQILGQKVEFLVSFYNNEISEKSEIFDDQFSVERPDGSNFTLKIRSTKLEDSAMYFCASSDGTSGSAQETQYFGPGTRLLVL.

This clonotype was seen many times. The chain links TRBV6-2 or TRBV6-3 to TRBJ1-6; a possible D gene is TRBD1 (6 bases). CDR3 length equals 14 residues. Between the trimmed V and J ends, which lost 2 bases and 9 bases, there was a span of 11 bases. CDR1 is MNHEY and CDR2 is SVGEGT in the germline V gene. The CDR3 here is CASSYDRTTSPLHF. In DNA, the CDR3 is TGTGCCAGCAGTTACGACAGGACGACTTCACCCCTCCACTTT.

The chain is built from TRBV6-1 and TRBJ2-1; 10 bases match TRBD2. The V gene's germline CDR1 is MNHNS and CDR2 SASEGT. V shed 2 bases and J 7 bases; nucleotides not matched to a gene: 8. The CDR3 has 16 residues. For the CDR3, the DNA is TGTGCCAGCAGTGAATTTCGACTAGCGGGTTGGAATGAGCAGTTCTTC. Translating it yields CASSEFRLAGWNEQFF.

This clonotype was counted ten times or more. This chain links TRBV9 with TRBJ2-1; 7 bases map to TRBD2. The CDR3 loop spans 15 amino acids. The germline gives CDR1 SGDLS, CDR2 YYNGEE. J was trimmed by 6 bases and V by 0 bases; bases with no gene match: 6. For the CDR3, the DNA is TGTGCCAGCAGCGTAGTGGGCGGGAGAGGCAATGAGCAGTTCTTC. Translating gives CASSVVGGRGNEQFF.

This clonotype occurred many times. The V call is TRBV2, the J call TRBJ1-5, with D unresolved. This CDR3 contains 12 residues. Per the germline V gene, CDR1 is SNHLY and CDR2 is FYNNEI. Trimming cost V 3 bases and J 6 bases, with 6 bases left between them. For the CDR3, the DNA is TGTGCCAGCAGTGATGAAGGTCAGCCCCAGCATTTT. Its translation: CASSDEGQPQHF.

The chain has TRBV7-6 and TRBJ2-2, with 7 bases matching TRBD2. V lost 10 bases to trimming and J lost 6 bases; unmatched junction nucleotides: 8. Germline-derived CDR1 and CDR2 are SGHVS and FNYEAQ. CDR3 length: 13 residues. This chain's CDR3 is CATTLGGPGELFF. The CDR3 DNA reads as TGTGCCACGACCCTGGGAGGGCCCGGGGAGCTGTTTTTT.

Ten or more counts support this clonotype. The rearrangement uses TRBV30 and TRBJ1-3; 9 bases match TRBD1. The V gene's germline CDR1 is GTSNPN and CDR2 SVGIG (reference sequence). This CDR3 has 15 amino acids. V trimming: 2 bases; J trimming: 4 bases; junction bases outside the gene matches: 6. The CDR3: CAWSNTGGSGNTIYF. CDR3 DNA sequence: TGTGCCTGGAGTAATACAGGGGGCAGCGGAAACACCATATATTTT.

The CDR3 DNA follows: TGCAGTGCTAGAGAATTGGGTAGGGAGGACTATAATTCACCCCTCCACTTT. This gives the protein CSARELGREDYNSPLHF. J is TRBJ1-6 and V is TRBV20-1, with no clear D. V lost 0 bases, J lost 3 bases, and 15 bases lay in between. This CDR3 comprises 17 residues. The germline gives CDR1 DFQATT, CDR2 SNEGSKA (reference sequence).

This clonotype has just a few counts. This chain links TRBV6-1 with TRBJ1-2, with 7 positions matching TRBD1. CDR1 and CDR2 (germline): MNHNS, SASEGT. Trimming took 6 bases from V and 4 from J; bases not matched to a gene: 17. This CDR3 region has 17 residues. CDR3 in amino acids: CASRPQGRLLPTYGYTF. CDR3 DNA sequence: TGTGCCAGCAGACCACAGGGGCGACTATTACCTACCTATGGCTACACCTTC.

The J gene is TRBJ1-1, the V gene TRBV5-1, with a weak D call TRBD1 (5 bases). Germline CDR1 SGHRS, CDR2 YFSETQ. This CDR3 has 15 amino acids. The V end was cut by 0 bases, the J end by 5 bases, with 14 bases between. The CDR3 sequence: CASSLAGGGGTEAFF. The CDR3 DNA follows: TGCGCCAGCAGCTTGGCCGGGGGGGGAGGAACTGAAGCTTTCTTT.

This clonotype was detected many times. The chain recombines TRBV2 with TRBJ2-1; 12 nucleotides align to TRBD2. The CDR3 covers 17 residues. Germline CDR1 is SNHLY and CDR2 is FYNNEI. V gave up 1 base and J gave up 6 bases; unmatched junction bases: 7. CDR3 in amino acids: CASSEDPLLAGGNEQFF. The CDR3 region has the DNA TGTGCCAGCAGTGAAGATCCTCTACTAGCGGGAGGCAATGAGCAGTTCTTC.

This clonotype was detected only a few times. CDR3 protein: CASSPSRDINYGYTF. The CDR3 DNA is TGTGCCAGCAGCCCGTCCCGGGACATTAACTATGGCTACACCTTC. V usage is TRBV3-1 and J usage is TRBJ1-2; maybe TRBD1 (6 bases). The germline CDR1 and CDR2 sequences are LGHDT and YNNKEL (reference sequence). This CDR3 contains 15 residues. The germline V and J ends were trimmed by 4 bases and 1 base, with 13 bases remaining between them.

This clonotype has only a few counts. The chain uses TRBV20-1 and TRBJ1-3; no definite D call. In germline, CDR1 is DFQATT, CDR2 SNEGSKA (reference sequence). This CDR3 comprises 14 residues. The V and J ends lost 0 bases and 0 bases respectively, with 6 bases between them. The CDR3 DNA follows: TGCAGTGCTAGAGACAGGCTCTCTGGAAACACCATATATTTT. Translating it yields CSARDRLSGNTIYF.

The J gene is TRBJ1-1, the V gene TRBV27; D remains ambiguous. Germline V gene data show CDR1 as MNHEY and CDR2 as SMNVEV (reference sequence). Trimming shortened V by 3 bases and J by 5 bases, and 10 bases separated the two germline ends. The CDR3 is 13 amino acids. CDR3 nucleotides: TGTGCCAGCAGTTTCACGAGGTTTACTGAAGCTTTCTTT. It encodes CASSFTRFTEAFF.

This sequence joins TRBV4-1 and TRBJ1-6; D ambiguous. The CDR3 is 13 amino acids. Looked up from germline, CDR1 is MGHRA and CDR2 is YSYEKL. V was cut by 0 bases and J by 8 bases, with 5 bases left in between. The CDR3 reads CASSQDPYSPLHF. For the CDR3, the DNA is TGCGCCAGCAGCCAAGACCCCTATTCACCCCTCCACTTT.

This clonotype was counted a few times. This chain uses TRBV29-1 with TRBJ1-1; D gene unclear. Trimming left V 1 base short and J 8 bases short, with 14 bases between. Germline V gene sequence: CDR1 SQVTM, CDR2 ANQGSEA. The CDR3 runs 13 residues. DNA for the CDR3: TGCAGCGTTGAAGGAGTAGCCCGAGAGGAAGCTTTCTTT. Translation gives CSVEGVAREEAFF.

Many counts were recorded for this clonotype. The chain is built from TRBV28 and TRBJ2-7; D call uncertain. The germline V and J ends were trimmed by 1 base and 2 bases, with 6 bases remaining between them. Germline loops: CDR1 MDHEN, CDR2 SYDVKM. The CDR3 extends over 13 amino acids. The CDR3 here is CASSLFGTYEQYF. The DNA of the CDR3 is TGTGCCAGCAGTTTATTCGGCACCTACGAGCAGTACTTC.